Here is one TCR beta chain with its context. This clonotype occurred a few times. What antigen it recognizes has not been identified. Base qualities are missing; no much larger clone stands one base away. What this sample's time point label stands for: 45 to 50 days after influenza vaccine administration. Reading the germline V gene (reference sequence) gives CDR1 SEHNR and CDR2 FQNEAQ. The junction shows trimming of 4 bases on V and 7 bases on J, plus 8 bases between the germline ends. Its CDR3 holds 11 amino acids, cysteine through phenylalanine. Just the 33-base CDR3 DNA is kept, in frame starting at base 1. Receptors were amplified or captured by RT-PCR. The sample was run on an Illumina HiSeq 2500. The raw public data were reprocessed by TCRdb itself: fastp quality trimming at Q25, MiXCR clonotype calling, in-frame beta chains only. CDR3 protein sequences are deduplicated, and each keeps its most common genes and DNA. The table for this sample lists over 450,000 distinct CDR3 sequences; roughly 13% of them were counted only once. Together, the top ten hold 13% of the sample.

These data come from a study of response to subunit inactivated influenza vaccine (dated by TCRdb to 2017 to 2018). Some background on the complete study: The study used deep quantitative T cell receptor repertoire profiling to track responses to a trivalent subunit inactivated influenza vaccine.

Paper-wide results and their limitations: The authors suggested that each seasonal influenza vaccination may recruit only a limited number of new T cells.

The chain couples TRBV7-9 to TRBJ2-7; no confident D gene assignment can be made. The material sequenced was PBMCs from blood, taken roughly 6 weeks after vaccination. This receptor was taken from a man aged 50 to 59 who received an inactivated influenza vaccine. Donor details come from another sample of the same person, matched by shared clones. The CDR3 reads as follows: CASSSFEEQYF. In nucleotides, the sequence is TGTGCCAGCAGCTCCTTTGAGGAGCAGTACTTC. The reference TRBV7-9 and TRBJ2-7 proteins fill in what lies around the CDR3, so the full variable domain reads DTGVSQNPRHKITKRGQNVTFRCDPISEHNRLYWYRQTLGQGPEFLTYFQNEAQLEKSRLLSDRFSAERPKGSFSTLEIQRTEQGDSAMYLCASSSFEEQYFGPGTRLTVT.